Here is one T cell receptor beta chain with its context. Its antigen remains unidentified. Eight distinct reactions (per sample) were used to make the cDNA. For both chains, the TCRalpha and TCRbeta cDNA went through two nested PCRs of about 15 and 9 cycles. TCRdb re-called the 5' RACE reads; one entry per CDR3 protein, DNA not given. Found here are 150,000 or so distinct CDR3 sequences; the top ten clones hold 0.95% to 1.5%. The data stem from a study of monozygotic twins with inflammatory bowel disease. Study outcomes and limitations: For IBD patients, clonotypes shared with others were fewer than for healthy twins, especially with disease activity. Separate T cell subtypes could not be resolved from one another.

The sample taken for sequencing was blood. The sequence was collected from a human donor with ulcerative colitis or Crohn's disease, or a healthy co-twin of an affected twin (not recorded which).

CDR3 loop: CSAYGATAANYGYTF. V usage is TRBV29-1 and J usage is TRBJ1-2; TCRdb outputs TRBD1, but without DNA this stays unchecked. The CDR3 sequence is 15 residues long. Germline assignment: CDR1 SQVTM and CDR2 ANQGSEA.